This TCR beta chain was identified during a study of blood T cells in healthy people across ages. The CDR3 loop spans 16 amino acids. Germline CDR1 is LGHDT and CDR2 is YNNKEL (reference sequence). Healthy Caucasian individuals from Russia aged about 6 to 90 were enrolled as donors. Points from the study as a whole: Relative to aged donors, long-lived donors carried more naive CD4+ cells and displayed higher diversity. In older individuals, TCR beta diversity per million T cells was lower, falling roughly linearly with age.

As to this clonotype: The antigen is unknown. It may be a read error: a sequence one base away is much more abundant.

Primed by a sample-barcoded 5' primer and a J-beta primer mix, a second PCR proceeded for roughly 6 to 12 cycles. At least 2.5 million CDR3-containing paired-end reads were obtained per sample. TCRdb itself ran the 5' RACE reads through MiXCR, one entry per CDR3 protein. Among roughly 900,000 distinct CDR3 sequences, 25% to 35% were seen once, and the ten largest hold 17%. This rearrangement joins TRBV3-1 to TRBJ1-4; the D is unclear. This receptor was identified in a woman of 80 years or more in good health. The specimen was blood. This chain's CDR3 is CTSSQGITTTNEKLFF. CDR3 DNA sequence: TGTACCAGCAGCCAAGGAATCACTACAACTAATGAAAAACTGTTTTTT.